This T cell receptor (beta chain) was identified during a study of identifying expanded T cells in peripheral blood. Findings and caveats of the study: Differentially abundant clones: about 1.2 between replicates, about 15 at 2 to 3 weeks, around 19 at four. Approximately 2-week clone count variance significantly increased as total template count grew.

During the collection period, no donor immune events like infections were recorded. To note about this clone: What it recognizes is unknown.

CDR1 is LNHDA, CDR2 SQIVND, per germline (reference sequence). Losses at the gene ends were 3 bases for V and 0 bases for J; bases not matched to a gene: 2. The CDR3 has 15 amino acids. The repertoire was sequenced with immunoSEQ multiplex PCR; TCRdb's copy has only in-frame clones and lacks some. The profile shows over 100,000 clones, 88% of them singletons. Sequencing used blood. This chain uses TRBV19 with TRBJ1-3; 7 nucleotides match TRBD1. The receptor's source is a person aged 18 to 70 in good health. This CDR3 reads CASSIGTASGNTIYF. The DNA of the CDR3 is TGTGCCAGTAGTATCGGGACAGCCTCTGGAAACACCATATATTTT.